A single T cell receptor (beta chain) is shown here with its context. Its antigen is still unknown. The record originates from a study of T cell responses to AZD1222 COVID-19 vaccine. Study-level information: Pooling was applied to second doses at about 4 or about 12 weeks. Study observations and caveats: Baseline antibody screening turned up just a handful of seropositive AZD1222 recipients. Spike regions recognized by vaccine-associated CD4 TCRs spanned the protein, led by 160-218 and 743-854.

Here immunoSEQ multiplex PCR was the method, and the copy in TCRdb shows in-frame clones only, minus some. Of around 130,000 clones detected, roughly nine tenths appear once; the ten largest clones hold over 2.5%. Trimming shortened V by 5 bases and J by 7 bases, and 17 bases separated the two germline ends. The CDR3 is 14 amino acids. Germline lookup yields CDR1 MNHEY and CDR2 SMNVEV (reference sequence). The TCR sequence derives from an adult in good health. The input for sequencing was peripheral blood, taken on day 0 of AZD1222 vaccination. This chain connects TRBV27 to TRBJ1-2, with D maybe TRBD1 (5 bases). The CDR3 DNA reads TGTGCCAGCAGTCCGGCGGGGCGGCAGCGTGGCTACACCTTC. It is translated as CASSPAGRQRGYTF.